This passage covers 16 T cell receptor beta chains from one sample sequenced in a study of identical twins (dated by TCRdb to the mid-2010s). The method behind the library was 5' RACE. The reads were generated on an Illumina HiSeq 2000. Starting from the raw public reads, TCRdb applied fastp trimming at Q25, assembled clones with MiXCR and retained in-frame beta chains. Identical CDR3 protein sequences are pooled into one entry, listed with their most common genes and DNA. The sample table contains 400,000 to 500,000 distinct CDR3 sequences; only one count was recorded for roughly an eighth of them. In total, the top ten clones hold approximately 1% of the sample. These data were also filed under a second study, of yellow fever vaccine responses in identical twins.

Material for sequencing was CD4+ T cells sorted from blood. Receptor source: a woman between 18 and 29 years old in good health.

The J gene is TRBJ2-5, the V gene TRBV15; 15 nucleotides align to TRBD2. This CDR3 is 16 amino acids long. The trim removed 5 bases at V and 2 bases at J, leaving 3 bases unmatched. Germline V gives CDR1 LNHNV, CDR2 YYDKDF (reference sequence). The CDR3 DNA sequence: TGTGCCACCAGCCCGGGACTAGCGGGGGGACAAGAGACCCAGTACTTC. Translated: CATSPGLAGGQETQYF. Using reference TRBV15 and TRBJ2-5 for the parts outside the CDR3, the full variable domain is DAMVIQNPRYQVTQFGKPVTLSCSQTLNHNVMYWYQQKSSQAPKLLFHYYDKDFNNEADTPDNFQSRRPNTSFCFLDIRSPGLGDTAMYLCATSPGLAGGQETQYFGPGTRLLVL.

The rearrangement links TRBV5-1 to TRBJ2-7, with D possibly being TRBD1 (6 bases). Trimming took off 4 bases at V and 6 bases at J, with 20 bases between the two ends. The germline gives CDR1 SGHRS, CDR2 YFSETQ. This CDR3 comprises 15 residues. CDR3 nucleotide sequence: TGCGCCAGCAGCCCCGAGGGACGGGACATGATCGAGCAGTACTTC. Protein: CASSPEGRDMIEQYF.

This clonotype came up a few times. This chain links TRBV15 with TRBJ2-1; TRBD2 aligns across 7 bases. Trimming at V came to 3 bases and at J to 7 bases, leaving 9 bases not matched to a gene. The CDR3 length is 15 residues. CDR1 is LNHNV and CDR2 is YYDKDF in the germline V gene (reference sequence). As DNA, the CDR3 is TGTGCCACCAGCAGGATACTAGCCGGGGGGAATGAGCAGTTCTTC. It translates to CATSRILAGGNEQFF.

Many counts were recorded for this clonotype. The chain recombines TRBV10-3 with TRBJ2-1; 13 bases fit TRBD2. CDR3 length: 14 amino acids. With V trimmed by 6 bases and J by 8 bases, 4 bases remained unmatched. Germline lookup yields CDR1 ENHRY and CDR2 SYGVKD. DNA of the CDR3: TGTGCCATCAGCGGACTAGCGGGGGTAGATGAGCAGTTCTTC. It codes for CAISGLAGVDEQFF.

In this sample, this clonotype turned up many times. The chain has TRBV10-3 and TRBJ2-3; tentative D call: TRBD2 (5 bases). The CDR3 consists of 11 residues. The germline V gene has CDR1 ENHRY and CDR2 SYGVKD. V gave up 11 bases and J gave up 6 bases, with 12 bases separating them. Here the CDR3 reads CAVRTGDTQYF. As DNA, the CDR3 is TGTGCCGTCCGCACGGGGGATACGCAGTATTTT.

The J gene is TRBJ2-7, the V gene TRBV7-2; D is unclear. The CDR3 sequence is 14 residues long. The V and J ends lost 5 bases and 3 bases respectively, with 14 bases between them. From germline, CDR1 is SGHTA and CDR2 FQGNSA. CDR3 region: CASSQTSDHYEQYF. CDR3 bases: TGTGCCAGCAGCCAGACCTCTGACCACTACGAGCAGTACTTC.

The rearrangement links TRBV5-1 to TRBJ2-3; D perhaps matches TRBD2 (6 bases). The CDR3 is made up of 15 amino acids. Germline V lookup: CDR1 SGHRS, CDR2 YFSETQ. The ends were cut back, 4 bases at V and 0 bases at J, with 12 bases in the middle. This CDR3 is CASSTDGGSTDTQYF. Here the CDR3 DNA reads TGCGCCAGCAGCACAGACGGGGGTAGCACAGATACGCAGTATTTT.

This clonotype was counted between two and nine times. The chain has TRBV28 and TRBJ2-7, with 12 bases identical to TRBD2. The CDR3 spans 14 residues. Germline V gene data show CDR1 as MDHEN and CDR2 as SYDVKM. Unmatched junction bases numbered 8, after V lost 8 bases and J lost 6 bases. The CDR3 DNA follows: TGTGCCAGCGGAGGACTAGCGGGAATCGGCGAGCAGTACTTC. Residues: CASGGLAGIGEQYF. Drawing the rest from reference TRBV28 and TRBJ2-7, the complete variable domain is DVKVTQSSRYLVKRTGEKVFLECVQDMDHENMFWYRQDPGLGLRLIYFSYDVKMKEKGDIPEGYSVSREKKERFSLILESASTNQTSMYLCASGGLAGIGEQYFGPGTRLTVT.

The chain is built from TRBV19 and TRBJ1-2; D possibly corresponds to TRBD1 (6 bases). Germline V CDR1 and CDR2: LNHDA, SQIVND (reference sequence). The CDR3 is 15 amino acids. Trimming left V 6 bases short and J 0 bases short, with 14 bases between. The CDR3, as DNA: TGTGCCAGTAGCCCGAGGGGGGCGTCTAACTATGGCTACACCTTC. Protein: CASSPRGASNYGYTF.

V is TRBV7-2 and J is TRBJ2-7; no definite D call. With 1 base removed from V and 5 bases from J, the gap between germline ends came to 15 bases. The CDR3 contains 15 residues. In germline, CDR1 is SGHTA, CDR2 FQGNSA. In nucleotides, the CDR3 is TGTGCCAGCAGCTTAGTTGGGCAGTATAGGAACGAGCAGTACTTC. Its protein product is CASSLVGQYRNEQYF.

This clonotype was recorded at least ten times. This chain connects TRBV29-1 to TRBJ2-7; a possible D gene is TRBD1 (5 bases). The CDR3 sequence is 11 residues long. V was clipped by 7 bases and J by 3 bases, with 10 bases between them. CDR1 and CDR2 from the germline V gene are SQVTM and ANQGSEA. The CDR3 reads CSAIDSYEQYF. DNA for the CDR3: TGCAGCGCCATTGACAGCTACGAGCAGTACTTC.

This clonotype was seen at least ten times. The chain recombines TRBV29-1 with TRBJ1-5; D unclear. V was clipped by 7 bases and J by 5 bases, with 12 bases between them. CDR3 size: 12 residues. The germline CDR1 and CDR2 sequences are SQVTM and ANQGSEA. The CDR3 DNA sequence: TGCAGCGCCCGGGTGGGCGATCAGCCCCAGCATTTT. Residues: CSARVGDQPQHF.

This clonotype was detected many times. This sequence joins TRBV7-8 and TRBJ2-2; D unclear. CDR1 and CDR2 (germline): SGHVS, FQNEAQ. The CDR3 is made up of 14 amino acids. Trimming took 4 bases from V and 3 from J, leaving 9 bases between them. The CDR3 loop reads CASSSETHTGELFF. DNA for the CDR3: TGTGCCAGCAGCTCTGAAACTCACACCGGGGAGCTGTTTTTT.

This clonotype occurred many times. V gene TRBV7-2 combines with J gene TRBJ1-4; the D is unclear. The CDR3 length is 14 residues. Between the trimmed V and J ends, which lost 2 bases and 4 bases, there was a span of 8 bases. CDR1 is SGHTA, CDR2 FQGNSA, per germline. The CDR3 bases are TGTGCCAGCAGCTTATTGTGGGGTAATGAAAAACTGTTTTTT. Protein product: CASSLLWGNEKLFF.

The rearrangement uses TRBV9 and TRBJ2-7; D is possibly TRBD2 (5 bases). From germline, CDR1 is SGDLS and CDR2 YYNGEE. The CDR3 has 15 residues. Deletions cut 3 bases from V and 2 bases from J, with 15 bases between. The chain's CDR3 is CASSAAGERAYEQYF. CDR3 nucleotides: TGTGCCAGCAGCGCGGCCGGGGAGCGAGCCTACGAGCAGTACTTC.

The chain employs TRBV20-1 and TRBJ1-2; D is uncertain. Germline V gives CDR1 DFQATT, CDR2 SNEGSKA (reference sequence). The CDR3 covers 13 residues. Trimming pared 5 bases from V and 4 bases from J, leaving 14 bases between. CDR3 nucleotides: TGCAGTGCTCCTCCCAGTGGGTCCTATGGCTACACCTTC. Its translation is CSAPPSGSYGYTF.